This T cell receptor beta chain was documented in a study of CD8+ T cells in alopecia areata. This CDR3 contains 15 residues. Per the germline V gene, CDR1 is SGHVT and CDR2 is SQSDAQ. V was trimmed by 1 base and J by 2 bases, leaving 12 bases between them. cDNA serving as the sequencing template came from extracted, reverse transcribed RNA. Assay: immunoSEQ multiplex PCR; the TCRdb copy retains only in-frame clones and omits some. The sample lists around 34,000 clones, approximately 60% seen once, with less than 50% in the top ten. The sequence derives from a human donor with alopecia areata. The V and J genes are TRBV7-4 and TRBJ2-7; D remains unclear. Specimen: NKG2D-high CD8+ T cells sorted from blood. DNA of the CDR3: TGTGCCAGCAGCTTAGGTCATATTGTGGCCTACGAGCAGTACTTC. This translates into CASSLGHIVAYEQYF. Drawing the rest from reference TRBV7-4 and TRBJ2-7, the complete variable domain is GAGVSQSPRYKVAKRGRDVALRCDSISGHVTLYWYRQTLGQGSEVLTYSQSDAQRDKSGRPSGRFSAERPERSVSTLKIQRTEQGDSAVYLCASSLGHIVAYEQYFGPGTRLTVT.